This T cell receptor (beta chain) was recorded in a study of type 1 regulatory T cells. Whole-study context: T-allo10 is a Tr1-enriched, alloantigen-specific CD4 T cell product made in vitro.

One entry per CDR3 protein results from TCRdb running MiXCR on the reads. Of about 100,000 distinct CDR3 sequences in the sample, 30% to 35% were seen once. The V segment lost 7 bases and the J segment 2 bases; nucleotides outside the gene matches: 12. Germline CDR1 reads SNHLY; CDR2 reads FYNNEI. This CDR3 contains 17 residues. The sample comprised CD4+ T cells, either the whole sample or a sorted fraction (not recorded which). This sequence was found in a human donor in good health. This rearrangement joins TRBV2 to TRBJ2-2; TRBD1 agrees at 8 bases. Written as DNA, the CDR3 is TGTGCCAGCACCGCACCAAGACAGGGGATCAACACCGGGGAGCTGTTTTTT. It yields the protein CASTAPRQGINTGELFF.